The TCR beta chain under discussion was sequenced for a study of control samples from healthy donors and cancer patients. Assay: immunoSEQ multiplex PCR; the TCRdb copy retains only in-frame clones and omits some. The top ten hold over 1.1% of the sample, which has some 200,000 clones, over 80% seen once. The CDR3 is 13 amino acids. V lost 4 bases to trimming and J lost 5 bases, with 10 bases between them. Germline V CDR1 and CDR2: SNHLY, FYNNEI. The V call is TRBV2, the J call TRBJ2-3; perhaps TRBD1 as D (5 bases). This sequence was found in a man younger than 35 in good health. Sequences were obtained from blood. The CDR3 region has the DNA TGTGCCAGCAGTGTCGAGACAGTAGATACGCAGTATTTT. As protein: CASSVETVDTQYF.